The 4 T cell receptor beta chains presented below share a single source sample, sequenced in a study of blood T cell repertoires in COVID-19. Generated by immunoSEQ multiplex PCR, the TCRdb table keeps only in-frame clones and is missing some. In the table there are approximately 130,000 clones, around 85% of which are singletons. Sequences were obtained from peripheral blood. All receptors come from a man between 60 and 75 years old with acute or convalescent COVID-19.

CDR3 protein: CASSERTGGNQPQHF. CDR3 DNA: TGTGCCAGCAGTGAAAGGACAGGGGGCAATCAGCCCCAGCATTTT. This chain connects TRBV6-1 to TRBJ1-5; TRBD1 aligns across 9 bases. With 2 bases clipped from V and 2 bases from J, the junction kept 1 base outside the gene matches. The CDR3 is 15 amino acids. CDR1 MNHNS and CDR2 SASEGT come from the germline V gene.

CDR3 in DNA: TGTGCCAGCAGTTTATCACTCTCTGGAAACACCATATATTTT. Translating it yields CASSLSLSGNTIYF. V usage is TRBV28 and J usage is TRBJ1-3, with no clear D. The CDR3 extends over 14 amino acids. V shed 1 base and J shed 0 bases, with 4 bases lying between them. CDR1 is MDHEN and CDR2 is SYDVKM in the germline V gene.

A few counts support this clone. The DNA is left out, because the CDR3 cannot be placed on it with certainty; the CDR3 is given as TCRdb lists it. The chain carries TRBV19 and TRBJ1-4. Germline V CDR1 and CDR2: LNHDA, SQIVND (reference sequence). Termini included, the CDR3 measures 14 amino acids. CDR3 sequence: CASTSGGNNEKLFF.

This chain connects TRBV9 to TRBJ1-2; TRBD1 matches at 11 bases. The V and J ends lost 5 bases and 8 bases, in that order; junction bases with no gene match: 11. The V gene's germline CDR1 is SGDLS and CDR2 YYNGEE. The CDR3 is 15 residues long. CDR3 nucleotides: TGTGCCAGCAGGTCGGACGGGACAGGGGGGTTGGGCTACACCTTC. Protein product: CASRSDGTGGLGYTF. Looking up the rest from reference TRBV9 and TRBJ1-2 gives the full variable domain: DSGVTQTPKHLITATGQRVTLRCSPRSGDLSVYWYQQSLDQGLQFLIQYYNGEERAKGNILERFSAQQFPDLHSELNLSSLELGDSALYFCASRSDGTGGLGYTFGSGTRLTVV.